The present TCR beta chain was sequenced within a study of OX40 agonist ivuxolimab in advanced cancers. Generated by immunoSEQ multiplex PCR, the TCRdb table keeps only in-frame clones and is missing some. The table lists approximately 70,000 clones, about 87% of them singletons. The length of the CDR3 is 13 residues. The germline V and J ends were trimmed by 4 bases and 0 bases, with 6 bases remaining between them. The germline V gene encodes CDR1 SGHRS and CDR2 YFSETQ. The material sequenced was CD4+ or CD8+ T cells sorted from blood, taken in a trial of the OX40 agonist ivuxolimab. The chain joins TRBV5-1 to TRBJ2-3; no reliable D call. The sequence came from an adult with an advanced solid tumor such as melanoma, head and neck, liver or kidney cancer. The CDR3 sequence: CASSQDSTDTQYF. The CDR3 DNA reads as TGCGCCAGCAGCCAAGATAGCACAGATACGCAGTATTTT.